This T cell receptor (beta chain) is from a study of blood T cell repertoires in COVID-19. Study summary: Specimens from acute and convalescent COVID-19 originated in the United States, Italy and Spain. The cDNA or gDNA used as material had been derived from T cells, B-cell-depleted T cells, or PBMCs.

In the source study's methods: Amplification from reference gene primers served as the basis for estimated nucleated cell counts. Repertoires were generated with immunoSEQ multiplex PCR, while TCRdb's copy carries only in-frame clones and drops some. The V and J calls and clone size come from that table; D and trimming were worked out from the DNA. The table records roughly 110,000 clones, 84% of them present only once. This clone is a singleton in its sample. Trimming at V came to 4 bases and at J to 2 bases, leaving 12 bases not matched to a gene. Germline V gives CDR1 MNHNS, CDR2 SASEGT. The CDR3 is 17 amino acids.

The chain carries TRBV6-1 and TRBJ2-3, with 7 bases aligning to TRBD1. This sequence originates from a human donor in a cohort sampled during active COVID-19. Sequenced sample: peripheral blood. The CDR3 DNA reads as TGTGCCAGCAGTGGGTCCAAGGACAGGAGATTCACAGATACGCAGTATTTT. It is translated as CASSGSKDRRFTDTQYF.